Sequencing of this TCR beta chain was carried out in a study of T cells in Graves' hyperthyroidism and ophthalmopathy (dated by TCRdb to 2018 to 2020). About the investigation overall: Peripheral blood was sampled at the time of initial diagnosis, prior to any treatment. The paper reports TCR Vbeta CDR3 sequencing of some 140 peripheral blood samples: 43 ophthalmopathy, fewer than 85 hyperthyroidism and 17 progressor patients. The study also compared thyroid tissue and blood T-cell repertoires from several Graves' hyperthyroidism patients. To identify TCR V-J signatures that set the groups apart, the researchers used a discovery cohort of more than 95 patients, made up of 40 to 45 with Graves' ophthalmopathy and some 55 with stable Graves' hyperthyroidism. After sampling, hyperthyroidism patients received methimazole starting at 30 mg daily, and ophthalmopathy patients received high-dose intravenous methylprednisolone. Prospective prediction of ophthalmopathy was tested in an independent validation cohort consisting of 18 hyperthyroidism patients and more than 15 patients who later progressed to ophthalmopathy. For training and testing, the 100 or so patients in the discovery cohort were randomly divided in a 7:3 ratio. Overall study outcomes, separate from this receptor: Most expanded thyroid clonotypes (frequency above 0.001) were also detected in blood, suggesting blood repertoires may reflect thyroid immune responses. During validation, the model predicted progression to ophthalmopathy a median of about 6.5 months ahead of onset, with approximately 70% sensitivity and 72% to 80% specificity. A model built on a 13 V-J signature distinguished ophthalmopathy from stable hyperthyroidism, reaching around 90% sensitivity and about 81% specificity in cross-validation and 80%/75% in testing. Sample size was not statistically predetermined, and blinding of investigators to group allocation was not performed.

Many counts were recorded for this clonotype. Its antigen is unknown. Base qualities are not at hand, and no much larger clone is one base apart. TCR beta CDR3 regions were amplified from RNA transcripts. The TCR CDR3 was subjected to a first round of RT-PCR using the HTBI primer set and the Qiagen OneStep RT-PCR kit. Libraries were constructed in a second round of multiplex PCR, after which size selection and purification were carried out. Paired-end sequencing of the libraries was performed with 100 bp reads on an Illumina HiSeq2000. The original pipeline was this. SOAPnuke was used to process the raw data, removing reads that contained adapters or uncalled bases, had a mean Phred below 15, or lacked an exact match to the constant primer or identifier. COPE v1.2.5 was used to merge high-quality paired reads, and clonotypes were defined as unique nucleotide sequences. Clonotypes were aligned to IMGT TRBV, TRBD and TRBJ reference segments using MiTCR v1.1. Only V-J combinations with frequency above 0.0001, covering approximately 99% of repertoires, were analysed. A TCS score was defined as the ratio between F50 (clonal expansion) and ExV (chaos), using BLOSUM62-based TCRdist between CDR3 peptides within each V-J. Welch's t-statistics and random forest reduced 500 to 550 V-J features to 10 to 15, which were used in a naive Bayes classifier (R e1071). TCRdb trimmed public reads at Q25 via fastp, called clones via MiXCR and kept in-frame beta chains. Rows with one shared CDR3 protein collapse into an entry with the most common genes and DNA. The V and J calls and clone size are TCRdb's, not the authors'. The sample table shows more than 500,000 distinct CDR3 sequences, and 13% to 15% are seen once. The ten largest clones add up to about 15% of the sample.

Stable Graves' hyperthyroidism was defined as no progression to ophthalmopathy during 18 months of follow-up. Hyperthyroidism patients were aged 18 to 65 years and newly diagnosed, with disease duration of less than 2 months. Patients with uncontrolled infections, other autoimmune diseases, pregnancy or lactation were excluded. Diagnoses were established on the basis of clinical symptoms, serum thyroxine and TRAb, thyroid ultrasound, and orbital computed tomography. Ficoll-Paque density gradient centrifugation was used to isolate PBMCs from 8 to 10 ml of fresh peripheral blood. Trizol reagent was used to extract total RNA, and RNA quality was then checked on an Agilent 2100 Bioanalyzer. For CDR1 and CDR2, the germline V gene (reference sequence) lists GTSNPN and SVGIG. From cysteine to phenylalanine, the CDR3 is 15 amino acids long. Only the CDR3 DNA is retained, 45 bases long and in frame from the first base. The V end loses 2 bases and the J end loses 0 bases, and a stretch of 11 bases separates them.

The sample taken for sequencing was blood. The rearranged segments are TRBV30 and TRBJ1-5; 5 matching bases give a weak D call of TRBD1. The sequence was collected from a woman in her forties with Graves' hyperthyroidism. DNA sequence: TGTGCCTGGAGTTGGGGGGGTGGTAGCAATCAGCCCCAGCATTTT. Translated, this is CAWSWGGGSNQPQHF.